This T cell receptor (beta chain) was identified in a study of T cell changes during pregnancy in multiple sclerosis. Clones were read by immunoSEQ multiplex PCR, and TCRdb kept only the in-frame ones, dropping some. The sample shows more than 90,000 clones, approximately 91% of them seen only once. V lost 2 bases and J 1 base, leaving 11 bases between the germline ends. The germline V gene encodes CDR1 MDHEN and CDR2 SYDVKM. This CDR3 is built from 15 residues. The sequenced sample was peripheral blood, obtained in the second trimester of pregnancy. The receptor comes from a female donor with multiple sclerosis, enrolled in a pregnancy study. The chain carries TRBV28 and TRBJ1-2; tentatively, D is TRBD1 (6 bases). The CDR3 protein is CASSLTDSFNYGYTF. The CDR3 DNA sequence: TGTGCCAGCAGTTTAACGGACAGCTTTAACTATGGCTACACCTTC.